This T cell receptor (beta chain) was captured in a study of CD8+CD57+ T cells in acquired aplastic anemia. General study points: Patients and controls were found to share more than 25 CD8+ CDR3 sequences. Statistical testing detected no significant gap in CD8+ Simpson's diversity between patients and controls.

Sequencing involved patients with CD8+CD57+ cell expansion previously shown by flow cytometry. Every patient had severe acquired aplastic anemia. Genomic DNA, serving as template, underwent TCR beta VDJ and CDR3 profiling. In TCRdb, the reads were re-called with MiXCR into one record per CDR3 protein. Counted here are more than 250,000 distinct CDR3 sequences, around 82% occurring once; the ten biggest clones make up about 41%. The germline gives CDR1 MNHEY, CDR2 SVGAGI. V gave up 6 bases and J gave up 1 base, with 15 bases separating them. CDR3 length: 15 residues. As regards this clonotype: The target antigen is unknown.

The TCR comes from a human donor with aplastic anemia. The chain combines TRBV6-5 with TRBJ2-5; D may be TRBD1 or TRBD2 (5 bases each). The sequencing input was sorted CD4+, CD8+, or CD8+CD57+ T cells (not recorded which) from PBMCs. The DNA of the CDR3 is TGTGCCAGCAGCCATGATTGGGGGAGCCAAGAGACCCAGTACTTC. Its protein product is CASSHDWGSQETQYF.